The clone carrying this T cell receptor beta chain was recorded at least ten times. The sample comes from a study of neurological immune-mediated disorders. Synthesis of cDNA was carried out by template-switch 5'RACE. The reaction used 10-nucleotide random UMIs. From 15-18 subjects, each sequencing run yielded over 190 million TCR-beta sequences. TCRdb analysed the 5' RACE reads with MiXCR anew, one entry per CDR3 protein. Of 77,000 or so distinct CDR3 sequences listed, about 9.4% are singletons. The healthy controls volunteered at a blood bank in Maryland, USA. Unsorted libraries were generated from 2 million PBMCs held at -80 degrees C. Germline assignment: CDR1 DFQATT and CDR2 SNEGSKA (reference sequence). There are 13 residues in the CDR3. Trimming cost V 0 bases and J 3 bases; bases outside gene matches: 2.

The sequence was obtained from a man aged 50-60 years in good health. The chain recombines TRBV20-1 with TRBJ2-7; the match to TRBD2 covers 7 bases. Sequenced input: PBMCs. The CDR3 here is CSARDPSGYEQYF. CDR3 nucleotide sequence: TGCAGTGCTAGAGATCCTAGCGGCTACGAGCAGTACTTC.